The 3 T cell receptor beta chains below come from one sample, sequenced in a study of a mutant IDH1 vaccine in newly diagnosed glioma. Their antigen targets remain unknown. Measured with immunoSEQ multiplex PCR; TCRdb has only the in-frame clones, and not every one. The repertoire holds 25,000 to 30,000 clones, with roughly four fifths as singletons. Indicated time point: week 23, last vaccination. Every vaccine dose comprised 300 ug of mutant IDH1 20-mer peptide plus topical imiquimod. The material was PBMCs, obtained from a glioma patient whose treatment included an IDH1 peptide vaccine. The source is a woman in her twenties or thirties with glioma.

A single count supports this clone. The chain employs TRBV4-1 and TRBJ2-7, with TRBD1 matching 10 bases. From germline, CDR1 is MGHRA and CDR2 YSYEKL. J lost 3 bases, V lost 3 bases, and 5 bases had no gene match. The CDR3 is made up of 15 amino acids. CDR3 sequence: CASSHGTGAVYEQYF. Written as DNA, the CDR3 is TGCGCCAGCAGCCATGGGACAGGGGCCGTCTACGAGCAGTACTTC.

V is TRBV5-1 and J is TRBJ1-6; D remains unclear. Trimming removed 0 bases from V and 7 bases from J, with 11 bases in between. The CDR3 is 15 residues long. From germline, CDR1 is SGHRS and CDR2 YFSETQ. Here the CDR3 reads CASSLEQLGNSPLHF. DNA for the CDR3: TGCGCCAGCAGCTTGGAACAGCTAGGGAATTCACCCCTCCACTTT.

The chain combines TRBV7-9 with TRBJ2-7, with 7 bases that match TRBD1. The V segment lost 4 bases and the J segment 0 bases; nucleotides outside the gene matches: 9. CDR3 length equals 16 residues. The germline V gene encodes CDR1 SEHNR and CDR2 FQNEAQ (reference sequence). The CDR3 DNA sequence: TGTGCCAGCAGCTCCAACAGGGGCATGAACTCCTACGAGCAGTACTTC. Its protein product is CASSSNRGMNSYEQYF.